The entry that follows covers one T cell receptor (beta chain) sequence. The antigen is not known. All donors were healthy, and all were Caucasian. Template switching, a step in the protocol, added a universal primer site, and cDNA carried unique molecular identifiers. MiXCR, applied by TCRdb to the 5' RACE reads, yields one record per CDR3 protein. This table holds 1.5 million to 2 million distinct CDR3 sequences, 25% to 35% found once. Germline loops: CDR1 MNHEY, CDR2 SMNVEV (reference sequence). This CDR3 has 14 residues. V shed 6 bases, J shed 7 bases, and the junction held 8 bases outside the gene matches. The data derive from a study of identical twins. Study-wide results and caveats: Within monozygotic twins, out-of-frame TCR alpha sharing was underestimated by the models.

The gene calls are TRBV27 and TRBJ1-5; 8 bases line up with TRBD1. The TCR was taken from a newborn girl in good health. Sequencing was carried out using cord blood. Here the CDR3 DNA reads TGTGCCAGCAGCCACCGGACAGGGAAACAGCCCCAGCATTTT. It translates to CASSHRTGKQPQHF.